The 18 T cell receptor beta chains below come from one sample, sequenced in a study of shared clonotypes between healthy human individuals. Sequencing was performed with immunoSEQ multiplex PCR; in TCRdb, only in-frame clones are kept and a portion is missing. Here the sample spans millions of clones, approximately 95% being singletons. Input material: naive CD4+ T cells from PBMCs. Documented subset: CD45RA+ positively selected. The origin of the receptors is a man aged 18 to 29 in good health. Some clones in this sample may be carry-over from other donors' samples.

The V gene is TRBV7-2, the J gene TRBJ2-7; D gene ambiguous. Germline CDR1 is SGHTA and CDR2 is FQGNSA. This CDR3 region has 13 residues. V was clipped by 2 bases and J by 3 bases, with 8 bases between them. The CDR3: CASSLRTDYEQYF. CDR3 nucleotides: TGTGCCAGCAGCTTAAGAACAGACTACGAGCAGTACTTC.

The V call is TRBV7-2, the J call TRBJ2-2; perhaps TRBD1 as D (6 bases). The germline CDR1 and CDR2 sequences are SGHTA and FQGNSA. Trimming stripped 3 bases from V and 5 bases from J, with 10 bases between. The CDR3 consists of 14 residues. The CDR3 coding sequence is TGTGCCAGCAGCTTCAGGGGAAGTACCGGGGAGCTGTTTTTT. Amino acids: CASSFRGSTGELFF.

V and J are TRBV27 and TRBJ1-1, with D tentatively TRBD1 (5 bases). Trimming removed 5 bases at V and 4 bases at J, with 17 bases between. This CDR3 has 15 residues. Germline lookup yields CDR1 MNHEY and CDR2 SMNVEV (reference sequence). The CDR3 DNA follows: TGTGCCAGCAGTCAATTGGGGGTATACGGCACTGAAGCTTTCTTT. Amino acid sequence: CASSQLGVYGTEAFF.

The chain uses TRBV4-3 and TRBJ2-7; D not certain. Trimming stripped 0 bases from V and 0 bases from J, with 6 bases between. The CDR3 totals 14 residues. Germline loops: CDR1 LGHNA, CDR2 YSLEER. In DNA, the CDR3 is TGCGCCAGCAGCCAAGAGGACGGCTCCTACGAGCAGTACTTC. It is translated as CASSQEDGSYEQYF.

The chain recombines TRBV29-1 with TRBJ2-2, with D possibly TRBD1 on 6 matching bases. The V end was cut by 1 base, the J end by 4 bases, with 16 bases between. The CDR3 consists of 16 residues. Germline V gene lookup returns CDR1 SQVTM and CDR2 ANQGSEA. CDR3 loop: CSVEVGQGPPTGELFF. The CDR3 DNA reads TGCAGCGTTGAAGTAGGCCAGGGGCCCCCCACCGGGGAGCTGTTTTTT.

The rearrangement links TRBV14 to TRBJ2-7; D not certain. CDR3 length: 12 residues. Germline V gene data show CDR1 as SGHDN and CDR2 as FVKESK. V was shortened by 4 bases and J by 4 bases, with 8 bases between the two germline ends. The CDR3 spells CASSRHPYEQYF. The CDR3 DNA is TGTGCCAGCAGCCGCCACCCTTACGAGCAGTACTTC.

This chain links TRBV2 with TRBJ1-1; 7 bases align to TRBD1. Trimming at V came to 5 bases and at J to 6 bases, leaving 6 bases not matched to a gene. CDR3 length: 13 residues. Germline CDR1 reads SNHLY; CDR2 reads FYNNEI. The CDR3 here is CASSFTGVSEAFF. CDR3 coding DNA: TGTGCCAGCAGTTTTACAGGGGTTTCTGAAGCTTTCTTT.

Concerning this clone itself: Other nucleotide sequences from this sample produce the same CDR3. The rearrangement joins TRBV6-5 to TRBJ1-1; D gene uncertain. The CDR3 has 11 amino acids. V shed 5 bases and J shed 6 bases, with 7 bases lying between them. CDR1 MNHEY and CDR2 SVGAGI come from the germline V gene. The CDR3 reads CASSNGPEAFF. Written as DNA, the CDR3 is TGTGCCAGCAGTAACGGACCTGAAGCTTTCTTT.

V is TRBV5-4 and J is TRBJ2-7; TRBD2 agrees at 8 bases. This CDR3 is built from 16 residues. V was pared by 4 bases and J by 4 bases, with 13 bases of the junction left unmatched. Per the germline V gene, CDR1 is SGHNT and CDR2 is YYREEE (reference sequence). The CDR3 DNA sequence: TGTGCCAGCAGCCGAGGGATAGCGGGAAGTTTATACGAGCAGTACTTC. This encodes CASSRGIAGSLYEQYF.

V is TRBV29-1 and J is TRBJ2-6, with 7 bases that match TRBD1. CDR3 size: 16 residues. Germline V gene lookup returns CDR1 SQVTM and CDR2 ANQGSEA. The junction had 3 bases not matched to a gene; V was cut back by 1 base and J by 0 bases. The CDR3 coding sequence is TGCAGCGTTGAAGGGGACAGTGCCTCTGGGGCCAACGTCCTGACTTTC. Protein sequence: CSVEGDSASGANVLTF.

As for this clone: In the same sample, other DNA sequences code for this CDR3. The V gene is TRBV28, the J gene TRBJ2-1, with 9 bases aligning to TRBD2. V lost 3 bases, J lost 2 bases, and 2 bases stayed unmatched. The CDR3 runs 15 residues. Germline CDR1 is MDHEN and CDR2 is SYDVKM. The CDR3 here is CASSLSGRTYNEQFF. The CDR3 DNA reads TGTGCCAGCAGTTTGAGCGGGAGGACCTACAATGAGCAGTTCTTC.

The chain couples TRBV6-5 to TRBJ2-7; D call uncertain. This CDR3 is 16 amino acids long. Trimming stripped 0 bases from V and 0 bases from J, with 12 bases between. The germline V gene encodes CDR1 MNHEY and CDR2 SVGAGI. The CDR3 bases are TGTGCCAGCAGTTACTCAAGTGTCCCAAGCTCCTACGAGCAGTACTTC. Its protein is CASSYSSVPSSYEQYF.

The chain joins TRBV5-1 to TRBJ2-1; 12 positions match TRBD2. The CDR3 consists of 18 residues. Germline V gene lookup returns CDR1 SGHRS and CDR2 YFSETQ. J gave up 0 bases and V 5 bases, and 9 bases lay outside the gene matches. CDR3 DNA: TGCGCCAGCAGAATTAGACTAGCGGGAGTTCGCTCCTACAATGAGCAGTTCTTC. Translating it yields CASRIRLAGVRSYNEQFF.

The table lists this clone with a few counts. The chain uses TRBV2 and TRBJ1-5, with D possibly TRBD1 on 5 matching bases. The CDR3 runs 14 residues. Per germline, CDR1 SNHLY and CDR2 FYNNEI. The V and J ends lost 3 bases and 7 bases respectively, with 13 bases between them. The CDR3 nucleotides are TGTGCCAGCAGTGAGGAACGGGGGTACCAGCCCCAGCATTTT. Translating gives CASSEERGYQPQHF. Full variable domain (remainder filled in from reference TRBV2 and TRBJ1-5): EPEVTQTPSHQVTQMGQEVILRCVPISNHLYFYWYRQILGQKVEFLVSFYNNEISEKSEIFDDQFSVERPDGSNFTLKIRSTKLEDSAMYFCASSEERGYQPQHFGDGTRLSIL.

CDR3 sequence (DNA): TGTGCCATCAATGGGGGAGGAAGCTCCTACGAGCAGTACTTC. Encoded protein: CAINGGGSSYEQYF. V gene TRBV10-3 combines with J gene TRBJ2-7, with D possibly being TRBD2 (6 bases). Germline loops: CDR1 ENHRY, CDR2 SYGVKD. V was clipped by 7 bases and J by 0 bases, with 13 bases between them. The CDR3 is made up of 14 amino acids.

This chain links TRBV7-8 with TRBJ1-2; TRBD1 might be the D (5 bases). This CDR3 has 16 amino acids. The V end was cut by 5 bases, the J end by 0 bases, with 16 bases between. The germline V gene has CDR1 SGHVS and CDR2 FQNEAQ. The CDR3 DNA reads TGTGCCAGCAGCCGGACGGGACCAGGGACTAACTATGGCTACACCTTC. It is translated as CASSRTGPGTNYGYTF.

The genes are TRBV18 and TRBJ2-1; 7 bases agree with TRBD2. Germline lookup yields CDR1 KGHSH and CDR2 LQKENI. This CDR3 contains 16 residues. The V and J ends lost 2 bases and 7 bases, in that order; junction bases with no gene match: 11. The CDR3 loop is CASSPNIAGDGNEQFF. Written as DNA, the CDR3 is TGTGCCAGCTCACCAAACATTGCGGGAGACGGAAATGAGCAGTTCTTC.

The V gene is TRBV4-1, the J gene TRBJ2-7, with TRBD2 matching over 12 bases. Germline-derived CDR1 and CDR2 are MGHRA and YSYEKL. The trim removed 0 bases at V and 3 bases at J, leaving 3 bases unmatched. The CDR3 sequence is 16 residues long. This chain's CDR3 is CASSQEGLAGYYEQYF. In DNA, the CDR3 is TGCGCCAGCAGCCAAGAAGGACTAGCGGGATACTACGAGCAGTACTTC.